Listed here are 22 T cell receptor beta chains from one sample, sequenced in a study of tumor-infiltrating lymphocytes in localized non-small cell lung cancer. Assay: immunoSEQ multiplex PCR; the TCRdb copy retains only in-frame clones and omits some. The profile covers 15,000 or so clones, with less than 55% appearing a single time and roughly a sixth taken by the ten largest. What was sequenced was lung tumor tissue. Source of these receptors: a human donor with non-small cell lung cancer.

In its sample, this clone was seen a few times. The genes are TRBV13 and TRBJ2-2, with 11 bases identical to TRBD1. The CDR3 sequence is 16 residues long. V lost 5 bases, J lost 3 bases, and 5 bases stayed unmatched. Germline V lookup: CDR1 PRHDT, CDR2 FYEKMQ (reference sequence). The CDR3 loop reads CASSLRTGGDTGELFF. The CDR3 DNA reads TGTGCCAGCAGCCTTCGGACAGGGGGCGACACCGGGGAGCTGTTTTTT.

The CDR3 is CASKATGSLEKLFF. CDR3 DNA: TGTGCCAGTAAAGCAACGGGGTCTCTGGAAAAACTGTTTTTT. This chain connects TRBV19 to TRBJ1-4; D is uncertain. V was pared by 7 bases and J by 8 bases, with 17 bases between. The CDR3 totals 14 residues. The germline gives CDR1 LNHDA, CDR2 SQIVND (reference sequence).

CDR3 DNA: TGTGCCAGCAGTGACAGGGTGATGGACACTGAAGCTTTCTTT. It yields the protein CASSDRVMDTEAFF. The chain recombines TRBV6-1 with TRBJ1-1, with a weak D call TRBD1 (5 bases). The CDR3 spans 14 residues. The germline CDR1 and CDR2 sequences are MNHNS and SASEGT. Trimming stripped 3 bases from V and 3 bases from J, with 11 bases between.

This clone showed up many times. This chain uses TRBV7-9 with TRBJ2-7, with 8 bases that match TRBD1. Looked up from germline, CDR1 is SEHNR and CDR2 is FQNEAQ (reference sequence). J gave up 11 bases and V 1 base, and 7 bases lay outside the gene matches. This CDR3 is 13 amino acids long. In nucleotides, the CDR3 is TGTGCCAGCAGCTTAGGGACAGGGTCGAATGAGTACTTC. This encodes CASSLGTGSNEYF.

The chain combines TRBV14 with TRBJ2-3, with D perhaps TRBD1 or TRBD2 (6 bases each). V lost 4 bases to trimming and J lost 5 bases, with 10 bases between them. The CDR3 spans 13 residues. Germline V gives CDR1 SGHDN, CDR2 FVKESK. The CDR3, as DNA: TGTGCCAGCAGCCGGGGGGCGCGAGATACGCAGTATTTT. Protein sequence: CASSRGARDTQYF. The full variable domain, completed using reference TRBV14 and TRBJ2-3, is EAGVTQFPSHSVIEKGQTVTLRCDPISGHDNLYWYRRVMGKEIKFLLHFVKESKQDESGMPNNRFLAERTGGTYSTLKVQPAELEDSGVYFCASSRGARDTQYFGPGTRLTVL.

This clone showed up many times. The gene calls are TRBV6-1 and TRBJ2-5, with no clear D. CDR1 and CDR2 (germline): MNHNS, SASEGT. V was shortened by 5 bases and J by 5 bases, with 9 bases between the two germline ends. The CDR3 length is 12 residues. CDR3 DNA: TGTGCCAGCAGTTTCTCCGGGGAGACCCAGTACTTC. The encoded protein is CASSFSGETQYF.

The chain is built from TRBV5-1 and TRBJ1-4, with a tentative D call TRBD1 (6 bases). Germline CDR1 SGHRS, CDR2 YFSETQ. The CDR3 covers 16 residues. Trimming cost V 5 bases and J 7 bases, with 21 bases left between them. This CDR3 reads CASRPDPGRGGEKLFF. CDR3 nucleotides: TGCGCCAGCAGGCCGGACCCAGGGAGAGGGGGTGAAAAACTGTTTTTT.

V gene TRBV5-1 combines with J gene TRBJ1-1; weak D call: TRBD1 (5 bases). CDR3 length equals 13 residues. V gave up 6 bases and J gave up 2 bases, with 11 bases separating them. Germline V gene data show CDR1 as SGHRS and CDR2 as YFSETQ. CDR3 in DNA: TGCGCCAGCAACGTAGACAGTAACACTGAAGCTTTCTTT. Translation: CASNVDSNTEAFF. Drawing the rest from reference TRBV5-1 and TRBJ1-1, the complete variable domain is KAGVTQTPRYLIKTRGQQVTLSCSPISGHRSVSWYQQTPGQGLQFLFEYFSETQRNKGNFPGRFSGRQFSNSRSEMNVSTLELGDSALYLCASNVDSNTEAFFGQGTRLTVV.

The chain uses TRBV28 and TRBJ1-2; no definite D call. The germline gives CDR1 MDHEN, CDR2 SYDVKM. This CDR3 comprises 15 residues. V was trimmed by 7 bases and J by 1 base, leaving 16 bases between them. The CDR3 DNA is TGTGCCAGCATCCGGAATGGCGGGGTTAACTATGGCTACACCTTC. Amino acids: CASIRNGGVNYGYTF.

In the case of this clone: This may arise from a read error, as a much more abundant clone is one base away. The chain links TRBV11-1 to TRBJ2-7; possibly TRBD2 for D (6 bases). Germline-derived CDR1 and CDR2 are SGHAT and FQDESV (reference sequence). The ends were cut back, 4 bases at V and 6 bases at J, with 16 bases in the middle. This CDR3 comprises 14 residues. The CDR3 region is CASSSERAGGEQYF. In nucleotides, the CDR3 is TGTGCCAGCAGCTCCGAACGGGCCGGGGGCGAGCAGTACTTC.

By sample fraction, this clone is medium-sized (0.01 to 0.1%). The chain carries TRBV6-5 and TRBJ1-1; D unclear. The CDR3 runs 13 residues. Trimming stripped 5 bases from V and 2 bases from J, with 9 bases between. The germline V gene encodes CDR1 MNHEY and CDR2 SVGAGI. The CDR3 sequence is CASSDEGNTEAFF. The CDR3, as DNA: TGTGCCAGCAGTGATGAAGGAAACACTGAAGCTTTCTTT.

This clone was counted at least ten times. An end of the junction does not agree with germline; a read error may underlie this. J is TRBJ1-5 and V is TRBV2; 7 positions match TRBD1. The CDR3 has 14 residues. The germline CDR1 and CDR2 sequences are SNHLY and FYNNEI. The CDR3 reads CASNEQGRRGPQHF. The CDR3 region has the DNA TGTGCCAGCAATGAACAGGGGCGGCGTGGGCCCCAGCATTTT.

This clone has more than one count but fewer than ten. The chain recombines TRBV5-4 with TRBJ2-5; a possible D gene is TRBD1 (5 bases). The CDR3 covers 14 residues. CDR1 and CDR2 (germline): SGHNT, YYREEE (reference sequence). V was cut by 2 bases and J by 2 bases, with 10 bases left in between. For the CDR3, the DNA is TGTGCCAGCAGCTTTTCAGGGATTCAAGAGACCCAGTACTTC. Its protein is CASSFSGIQETQYF.

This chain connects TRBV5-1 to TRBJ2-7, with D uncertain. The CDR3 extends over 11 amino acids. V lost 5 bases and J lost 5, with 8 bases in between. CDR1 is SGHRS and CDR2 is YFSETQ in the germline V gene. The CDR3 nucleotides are TGCGCCAGCAGGATTAGCCACGAGCAGTACTTC. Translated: CASRISHEQYF.

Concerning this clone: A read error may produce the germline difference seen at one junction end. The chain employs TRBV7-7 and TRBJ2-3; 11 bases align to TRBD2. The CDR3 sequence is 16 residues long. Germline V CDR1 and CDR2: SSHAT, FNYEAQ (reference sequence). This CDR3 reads CASSLETSGAGDTQYF. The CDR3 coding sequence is TGTGCTAGCAGCTTGGAGACTAGCGGGGCCGGGGATACGCAGTATTTT. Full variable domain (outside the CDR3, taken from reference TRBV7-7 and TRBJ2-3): GAGVSQSPRYKVTKRGQDVTLRCDPISSHATLYWYQQALGQGPEFLTYFNYEAQPDKSGLPSDRFSAERPEGSISTLTIQRTEQRDSAMYRCASSLETSGAGDTQYFGPGTRLTVL.

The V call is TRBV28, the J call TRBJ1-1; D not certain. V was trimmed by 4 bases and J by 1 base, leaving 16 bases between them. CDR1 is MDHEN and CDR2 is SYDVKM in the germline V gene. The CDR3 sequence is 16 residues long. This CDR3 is CASSSNRANTNTEAFF. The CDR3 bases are TGTGCCAGCAGTTCTAACAGAGCTAACACGAACACTGAAGCTTTCTTT.

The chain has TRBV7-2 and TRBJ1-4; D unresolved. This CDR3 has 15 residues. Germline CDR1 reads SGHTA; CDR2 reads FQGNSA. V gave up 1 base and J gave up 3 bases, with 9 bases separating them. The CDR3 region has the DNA TGTGCCAGCAGCTTAGTACGGGCGGCTAATGAAAAACTGTTTTTT. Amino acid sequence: CASSLVRAANEKLFF.

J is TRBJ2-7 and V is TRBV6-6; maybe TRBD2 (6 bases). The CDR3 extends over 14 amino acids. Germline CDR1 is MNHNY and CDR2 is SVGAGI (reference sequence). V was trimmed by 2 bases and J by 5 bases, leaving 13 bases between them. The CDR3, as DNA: TGTGCCAGCAGTTACCTTCGAGGAGGGCACGAGCAGTACTTC. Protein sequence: CASSYLRGGHEQYF.

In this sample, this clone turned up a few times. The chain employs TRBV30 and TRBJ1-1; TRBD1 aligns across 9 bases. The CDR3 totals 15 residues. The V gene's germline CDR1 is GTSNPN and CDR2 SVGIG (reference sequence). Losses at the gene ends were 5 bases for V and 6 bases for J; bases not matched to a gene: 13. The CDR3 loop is CAWDGSGTGLAEAFF. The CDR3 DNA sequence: TGTGCCTGGGACGGTTCCGGGACAGGGCTAGCTGAAGCTTTCTTT.

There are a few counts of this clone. CDR3 region: CASSPGSPVYEQYF. CDR3 in DNA: TGCGCCAGCAGTCCCGGAAGCCCTGTCTACGAGCAGTACTTC. V and J are TRBV4-1 and TRBJ2-7; no clear D. CDR3 length: 14 amino acids. Between the trimmed V and J ends, which lost 6 bases and 3 bases, there was a span of 15 bases. Per the germline V gene, CDR1 is MGHRA and CDR2 is YSYEKL.

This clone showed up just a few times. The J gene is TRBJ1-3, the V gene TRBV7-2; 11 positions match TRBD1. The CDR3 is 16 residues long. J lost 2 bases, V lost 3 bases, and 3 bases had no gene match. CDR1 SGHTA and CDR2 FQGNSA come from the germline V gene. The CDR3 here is CASSFPGQGAGNTIYF. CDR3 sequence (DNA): TGTGCCAGCAGCTTCCCGGGACAGGGGGCTGGAAACACCATATATTTT. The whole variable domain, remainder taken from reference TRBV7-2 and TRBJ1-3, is GAGVSQSPSNKVTEKGKDVELRCDPISGHTALYWYRQSLGQGLEFLIYFQGNSAPDKSGLPSDRFSAERTGGSVSTLTIQRTQQEDSAVYLCASSFPGQGAGNTIYFGEGSWLTVV.

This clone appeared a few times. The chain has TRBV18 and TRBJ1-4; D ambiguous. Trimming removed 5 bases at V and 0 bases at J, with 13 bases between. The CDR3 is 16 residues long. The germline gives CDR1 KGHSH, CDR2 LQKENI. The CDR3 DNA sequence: TGTGCCAGCTCAAAGATCTTCGAAGCAACTAATGAAAAACTGTTTTTT. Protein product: CASSKIFEATNEKLFF. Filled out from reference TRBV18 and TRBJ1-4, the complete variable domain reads NAGVMQNPRHLVRRRGQEARLRCSPMKGHSHVYWYRQLPEEGLKFMVYLQKENIIDESGMPKERFSAEFPKEGPSILRIQQVVRGDSAAYFCASSKIFEATNEKLFFGSGTQLSVL.